This T cell receptor beta chain is from a study of early T cells in non-severe SARS-CoV-2 infection. Across the whole study: Bulk RNA taken from unsorted whole blood was sequenced, leaving chains unpaired. General study results and limits: Using VDJdb, the matching emphasized anti-spike CD8 responses while missing private and CD4 specificities.

There are a few counts of this clonotype. What it binds is unknown. The TCR library protocol attached unique molecular identifiers to the individual cDNA molecules. TCRdb reprocessed the 5' RACE reads with MiXCR, giving one entry per CDR3 protein. The data hold about 30,000 distinct CDR3 sequences, with 3% to 4% observed a single time. The CDR3 runs 16 residues. Germline V CDR1 and CDR2: ENHRY, SYGVKD. V was clipped by 6 bases and J by 4 bases, with 19 bases between them. The specimen sequenced was whole blood. The chain carries TRBV10-3 and TRBJ2-1; tentatively, D is TRBD2 (6 bases). This TCR came from an adult who was a healthcare worker with PCR-confirmed SARS-CoV-2 infection or an uninfected control (not recorded which). The CDR3 reads CAISLMGLAQYNEQFF. CDR3 bases: TGTGCCATCAGCTTAATGGGGCTAGCGCAGTACAATGAGCAGTTCTTC.